Listed here are 21 T cell receptor beta chains from one sample, sequenced in a study of OX40 agonist ivuxolimab in advanced cancers. The table came from immunoSEQ multiplex PCR; TCRdb's copy has only in-frame clones and leaves some out. Among under 90,000 clones, around 91% were seen once, and the ten largest hold around 2%. The material sequenced was CD4+ or CD8+ T cells sorted from blood, taken in a trial of the OX40 agonist ivuxolimab. These receptors all stem from an adult with an advanced solid tumor such as melanoma, head and neck, liver or kidney cancer.

The sample holds one count of this clone. The rearrangement uses TRBV5-4 and TRBJ2-2, with D perhaps being TRBD1 or TRBD2 (5 bases each). The V and J ends lost 0 bases and 7 bases respectively, with 16 bases between them. The CDR3 consists of 16 residues. Germline V gene data show CDR1 as SGHNT and CDR2 as YYREEE (reference sequence). This chain's CDR3 is CASSLGGFRVYGELFF. CDR3 DNA sequence: TGTGCCAGCAGCTTGGGGGGGTTCCGGGTTTACGGGGAGCTGTTTTTT.

The chain is built from TRBV7-2 and TRBJ2-7, with D possibly being TRBD2 (6 bases). V shed 1 base and J shed 2 bases, with 15 bases lying between them. Germline V gives CDR1 SGHTA, CDR2 FQGNSA. This CDR3 contains 16 residues. CDR3 in DNA: TGTGCCAGCAGCTTAGGTGAGGGCGGACTACCCTACGAGCAGTACTTC. Translating it yields CASSLGEGGLPYEQYF.

The chain couples TRBV5-4 to TRBJ2-7; 10 bases align to TRBD1. CDR3 size: 15 residues. Losses at the gene ends were 1 base for V and 7 bases for J; bases not matched to a gene: 8. Germline loops: CDR1 SGHNT, CDR2 YYREEE (reference sequence). CDR3 sequence reads: CASSLPTGGAEEQYF. CDR3 nucleotide sequence: TGTGCCAGCAGCTTGCCGACAGGGGGCGCGGAAGAGCAGTACTTC.

The genes are TRBV29-1 and TRBJ2-7, with TRBD2 matching 10 bases. Trimming cost V 3 bases and J 4 bases; bases outside gene matches: 9. Per the germline V gene, CDR1 is SQVTM and CDR2 is ANQGSEA. This CDR3 is 15 amino acids long. This CDR3 reads CSVDGAAGGGYEQYF. CDR3 nucleotides: TGCAGCGTTGACGGCGCAGCGGGAGGGGGGTACGAGCAGTACTTC.

The V gene is TRBV5-4, the J gene TRBJ2-5; D could derive from TRBD1 or TRBD2 (5 bases each). This CDR3 is built from 13 residues. Germline CDR1 SGHNT, CDR2 YYREEE (reference sequence). The germline V and J ends were trimmed by 1 base and 6 bases, with 10 bases remaining between them. In nucleotides, the CDR3 is TGTGCCAGCAGCTTGAACTGGGGGAAGACCCAGTACTTC. This translates into CASSLNWGKTQYF.

The V and J genes are TRBV11-3 and TRBJ2-2; the D is unclear. The V end was cut by 4 bases, the J end by 1 base, with 10 bases between. CDR3 size: 15 residues. Germline V gene lookup returns CDR1 SGHNT and CDR2 YENEEA. The CDR3 sequence is CASSSPPGNTGELFF. The CDR3, as DNA: TGTGCCAGCAGCTCCCCCCCGGGGAACACCGGGGAGCTGTTTTTT.

This chain joins TRBV4-1 and TRBJ2-2, with D possibly matching TRBD2 (6 bases). In germline, CDR1 is MGHRA, CDR2 YSYEKL. The CDR3 length is 14 residues. Trimming left V 1 base short and J 6 bases short, with 9 bases between. CDR3 nucleotides: TGCGCCAGCAGCCAAGGACTAGTCGCCGGGGAGCTGTTTTTT. It is translated as CASSQGLVAGELFF.

The J gene is TRBJ2-7, the V gene TRBV2; a possible D gene is TRBD1 (5 bases). CDR1 and CDR2 (germline): SNHLY, FYNNEI. With 2 bases removed from V and 3 bases from J, the gap between germline ends came to 11 bases. The CDR3 covers 14 residues. The DNA for the CDR3 is TGTGCCAGCAGTGAACAGGGTAAGGACTACGAGCAGTACTTC. Translating it yields CASSEQGKDYEQYF. The full variable domain, with the rest looked up from reference TRBV2 and TRBJ2-7, is EPEVTQTPSHQVTQMGQEVILRCVPISNHLYFYWYRQILGQKVEFLVSFYNNEISEKSEIFDDQFSVERPDGSNFTLKIRSTKLEDSAMYFCASSEQGKDYEQYFGPGTRLTVT.

The rearrangement joins TRBV19 to TRBJ2-3; TRBD2 matches at 12 bases. With 4 bases clipped from V and 0 bases from J, the junction kept 5 bases outside the gene matches. The CDR3 covers 17 residues. Germline V gene lookup returns CDR1 LNHDA and CDR2 SQIVND (reference sequence). For the CDR3, the DNA is TGTGCCAGTAGTAAGACTAGCGGGGGATTTAGCACAGATACGCAGTATTTT. Translation gives CASSKTSGGFSTDTQYF.

The gene calls are TRBV11-3 and TRBJ1-1; 7 bases are shared with TRBD1. This CDR3 is built from 15 residues. Per germline, CDR1 SGHNT and CDR2 YENEEA. V lost 1 base to trimming and J lost 8 bases; unmatched junction nucleotides: 10. CDR3 sequence (DNA): TGTGCCAGCAGCTTAGGTAATGGTGGGGGACAGGAAGCTTTCTTT. This translates into CASSLGNGGGQEAFF.

This chain links TRBV7-8 with TRBJ1-1, with 9 bases identical to TRBD1. Looked up from germline, CDR1 is SGHVS and CDR2 is FQNEAQ. The CDR3 sequence is 16 residues long. V shed 3 bases and J 1 base; nucleotides not matched to a gene: 6. CDR3 region: CASSLGQGGRNTEAFF. The DNA for the CDR3 is TGTGCCAGCAGCTTGGGACAGGGCGGAAGGAACACTGAAGCTTTCTTT.

The chain links TRBV10-1 to TRBJ2-1; 8 bases match TRBD1. This CDR3 has 14 residues. The germline CDR1 and CDR2 sequences are WNHNN and SYGVQD (reference sequence). V lost 4 bases to trimming and J lost 6 bases; unmatched junction nucleotides: 5. CDR3 in DNA: TGCGCCAGCAGTGGTGGACAGGGCATCAATGAGCAGTTCTTC. This gives the protein CASSGGQGINEQFF.

The rearrangement links TRBV6-5 to TRBJ1-6; D remains unclear. Trimming removed 0 bases at V and 5 bases at J, with 11 bases between. CDR1 is MNHEY, CDR2 SVGAGI, per germline. This CDR3 comprises 16 residues. The CDR3 sequence is CASSYSEGNNNSPLHF. The CDR3 bases are TGTGCCAGCAGTTACTCAGAGGGAAATAATAATTCACCCCTCCACTTT.

The chain employs TRBV18 and TRBJ2-1; the D is unclear. V dropped 2 bases and J dropped 15 bases, with 11 bases sitting between them. Per the germline V gene, CDR1 is KGHSH and CDR2 is LQKENI. This CDR3 has 11 amino acids. The CDR3 DNA reads TGTGCCAGCTCACCAGATCTAATACGGTTCTTC. Translating it yields CASSPDLIRFF.

The chain uses TRBV5-4 and TRBJ1-1; D is unresolved. Trimming removed 1 base at V and 0 bases at J, with 7 bases between. Per germline, CDR1 SGHNT and CDR2 YYREEE (reference sequence). The CDR3 is made up of 14 amino acids. This CDR3 is CASSLRGLNTEAFF. The CDR3 region has the DNA TGTGCCAGCAGCTTGCGCGGGTTGAACACTGAAGCTTTCTTT.

The rearrangement joins TRBV5-4 to TRBJ2-1; 8 bases are a match to TRBD2. Per germline, CDR1 SGHNT and CDR2 YYREEE (reference sequence). CDR3 length: 16 residues. V gave up 3 bases and J gave up 9 bases; unmatched junction bases: 14. The CDR3 is CASSSGTRGSYGEQFF. The DNA of the CDR3 is TGTGCCAGCAGCTCCGGGACTAGAGGCTCCTACGGTGAGCAGTTCTTC.

This chain connects TRBV2 to TRBJ2-1, with 8 bases matching TRBD1. V gave up 1 base and J gave up 4 bases; unmatched junction bases: 9. Germline CDR1 and CDR2: SNHLY and FYNNEI. This CDR3 is built from 17 residues. CDR3 in DNA: TGTGCCAGCAGTGAAGGTGTGAGGACAGGGCGATACAATGAGCAGTTCTTC. Encoded protein: CASSEGVRTGRYNEQFF.

CDR3 DNA: TGTGCCAGTAATATGTGGGACAGCCTAGGAGGCTACACCTTC. Amino acid sequence: CASNMWDSLGGYTF. The chain combines TRBV19 with TRBJ1-2, with 7 nucleotides matching TRBD1. Germline CDR1 and CDR2: LNHDA and SQIVND (reference sequence). The CDR3 totals 14 residues. The J segment lost 8 bases and the V segment lost 7 bases, leaving 13 bases of the junction unmatched.

This clone has just one count. This sequence joins TRBV18 and TRBJ2-5; the D gene could be TRBD1 or TRBD2 (5 bases each). Germline V lookup: CDR1 KGHSH, CDR2 LQKENI. The CDR3 totals 15 residues. Trimming took 7 bases from V and 5 from J, leaving 20 bases between them. CDR3 protein: CASLTEPAGAETQYF. In nucleotides, the CDR3 is TGTGCCAGCTTAACTGAACCGGCCGGGGCGGAGACCCAGTACTTC.

The chain couples TRBV7-2 to TRBJ2-7; TRBD1 matches 10 bases. This CDR3 spans 14 amino acids. From germline, CDR1 is SGHTA and CDR2 FQGNSA. The J segment lost 5 bases and the V segment lost 4 bases, leaving 5 bases of the junction unmatched. The CDR3 sequence: CASSSPGTGDEQYF. CDR3 sequence (DNA): TGTGCCAGCAGCTCCCCCGGGACAGGGGACGAGCAGTACTTC.

The chain employs TRBV29-1 and TRBJ2-5; D may correspond to TRBD1 or TRBD2 (5 bases each). Deletions cut 2 bases from V and 4 bases from J, with 17 bases between. The germline gives CDR1 SQVTM, CDR2 ANQGSEA. The CDR3 sequence is 15 residues long. In nucleotides, the CDR3 is TGCAGCGTTGAAACCCTCCGGGGCGGAGGAGAGACCCAGTACTTC. This encodes CSVETLRGGGETQYF.